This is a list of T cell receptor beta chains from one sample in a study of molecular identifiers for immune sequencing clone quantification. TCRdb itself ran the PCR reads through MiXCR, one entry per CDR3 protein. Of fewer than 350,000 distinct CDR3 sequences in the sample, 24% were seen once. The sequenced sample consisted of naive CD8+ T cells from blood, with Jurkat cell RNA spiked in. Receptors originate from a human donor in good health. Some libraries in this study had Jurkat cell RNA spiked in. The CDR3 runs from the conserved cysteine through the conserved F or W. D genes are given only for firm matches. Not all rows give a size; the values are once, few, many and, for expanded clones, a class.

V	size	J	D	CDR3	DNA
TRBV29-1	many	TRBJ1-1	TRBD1	CSVDRGRPTEAFF	TGCAGCGTTGACAGGGGGCGACCAACTGAAGCTTTCTTT
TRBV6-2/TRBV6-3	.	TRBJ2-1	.	CASSYAPDSSYNEQFF	TGTGCCAGCAGTTATGCCCCGGACAGCTCGTACAATGAGCAGTTCTTC
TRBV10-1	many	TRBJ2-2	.	CASSPARAGELFF	TGCGCCAGCAGTCCGGCGCGTGCCGGGGAGCTGTTTTTT
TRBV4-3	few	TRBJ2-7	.	CASSQGSAGGSYEQYF	TGCGCCAGCAGCCAAGGATCTGCGGGTGGGTCCTACGAGCAGTACTTC
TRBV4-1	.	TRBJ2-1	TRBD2	CASSRLLAGVGNEQFF	TGCGCCAGCAGCCGCTTGCTAGCGGGAGTGGGCAATGAGCAGTTCTTC
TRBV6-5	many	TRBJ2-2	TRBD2	CASRSGSNTGELFF	TGTGCCAGTAGAAGCGGGAGTAACACCGGGGAGCTGTTTTTT
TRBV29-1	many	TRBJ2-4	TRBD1	CSVVDRVAKNIQYF	TGCAGCGTTGTGGACAGGGTTGCCAAAAACATTCAGTACTTC
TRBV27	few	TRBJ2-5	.	CASSFAGSLETQYF	TGTGCCAGCAGTTTCGCCGGGAGTTTAGAGACCCAGTACTTC
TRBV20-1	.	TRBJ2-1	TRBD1	CNARTGQSRRSSYNEQFF	TGCAATGCCCGGACAGGGCAATCCCGTAGGAGCTCCTACAATGAGCAGTTCTTC
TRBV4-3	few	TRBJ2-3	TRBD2	CASSQDLGPQRDTDTQYF	TGCGCCAGCAGCCAAGATCTAGGTCCCCAGCGGGACACAGATACGCAGTATTTT